Presented here are 8 T cell receptor beta chains from one specimen sequenced in a study of cytomegalovirus exposure and HLA in healthy donors. Use of 60 Vbeta and 13 Jbeta primers characterized the PCR. This table comes from immunoSEQ multiplex PCR, and its TCRdb copy is limited to in-frame clones, with some not included. The data show around 140,000 clones, approximately 86% seen once. Sequencing used PBMCs. The receptors come from a woman between 40 and 50 years old in good health and CMV-seronegative.

This clone was found a few times. The rearrangement uses TRBV6-6 and TRBJ1-1; 9 positions agree with TRBD1. The CDR3 is 14 residues long. Germline V CDR1 and CDR2: MNHNY, SVGAGI (reference sequence). Trimming at V came to 7 bases and at J to 2 bases, leaving 5 bases not matched to a gene. The CDR3 nucleotides are TGTGCCAGCAAACGACAGGGGGGAAACACTGAAGCTTTCTTT. It codes for CASKRQGGNTEAFF.

This rearrangement joins TRBV7-2 to TRBJ2-2, with D possibly matching TRBD1 (6 bases). Germline CDR1 and CDR2: SGHTA and FQGNSA. This CDR3 is built from 13 residues. Deletions cut 2 bases from V and 8 bases from J, with 9 bases between. CDR3 coding DNA: TGTGCCAGCAGCTTAAGGGGGTCGGGGGAGCTGTTTTTT. As protein: CASSLRGSGELFF.

The rearrangement joins TRBV7-9 to TRBJ2-2; no definite D call. This CDR3 region has 16 residues. Germline V gives CDR1 SEHNR, CDR2 FQNEAQ (reference sequence). The germline V and J ends were trimmed by 2 bases and 0 bases, with 10 bases remaining between them. The CDR3 protein is CASSLIFTANTGELFF. The DNA for the CDR3 is TGTGCCAGCAGCTTAATCTTCACAGCGAACACCGGGGAGCTGTTTTTT.

The genes are TRBV6-6 and TRBJ2-6, with 8 bases identical to TRBD2. Germline trimming cut 6 bases from V and 4 bases from J; bases unmatched to any gene: 8. Germline CDR1 MNHNY, CDR2 SVGAGI (reference sequence). The CDR3 covers 16 residues. The CDR3 DNA reads TGTGCCAGCAGCCCCCGAGCGGGAGCCGGGGCCAACGTCCTGACTTTC. Translation: CASSPRAGAGANVLTF.

The chain links TRBV10-1 to TRBJ2-7, with 9 bases matching TRBD2. There are 15 residues in the CDR3. V lost 3 bases and J lost 3; bases outside the gene matches: 6. The germline V gene encodes CDR1 WNHNN and CDR2 SYGVQD (reference sequence). Here the CDR3 reads CASSDDSGGRYEQYF. As DNA, the CDR3 is TGCGCCAGCAGTGATGATAGCGGGGGCCGCTACGAGCAGTACTTC.

The chain carries TRBV19 and TRBJ1-5; no reliable D call. Germline V CDR1 and CDR2: LNHDA, SQIVND (reference sequence). The V end lost 7 bases, the J end lost 2 bases, and 9 bases lay between the germline ends. The CDR3 covers 13 residues. CDR3 sequence: CASTYLGNQPQHF. CDR3 DNA sequence: TGTGCCAGTACCTACCTTGGCAATCAGCCCCAGCATTTT.

This clone came up a few times. The chain couples TRBV5-1 to TRBJ1-6; D gene unclear. The V gene's germline CDR1 is SGHRS and CDR2 YFSETQ. CDR3 length: 13 amino acids. V shed 4 bases and J shed 8 bases, with 10 bases lying between them. CDR3 sequence (DNA): TGCGCCAGCAGCCAGTCCGTGGATTCACCCCTCCACTTT. Encoded protein: CASSQSVDSPLHF.

The chain uses TRBV11-1 and TRBJ2-1; tentatively, D is TRBD1 (6 bases). The CDR3 contains 17 residues. V was clipped by 1 base and J by 11 bases, with 24 bases between them. CDR1 is SGHAT, CDR2 FQDESV, per germline (reference sequence). CDR3: CASSLEFGRGETMKQFF. CDR3 nucleotides: TGTGCCAGCAGCTTAGAATTTGGCAGGGGAGAGACAATGAAGCAGTTCTTC.